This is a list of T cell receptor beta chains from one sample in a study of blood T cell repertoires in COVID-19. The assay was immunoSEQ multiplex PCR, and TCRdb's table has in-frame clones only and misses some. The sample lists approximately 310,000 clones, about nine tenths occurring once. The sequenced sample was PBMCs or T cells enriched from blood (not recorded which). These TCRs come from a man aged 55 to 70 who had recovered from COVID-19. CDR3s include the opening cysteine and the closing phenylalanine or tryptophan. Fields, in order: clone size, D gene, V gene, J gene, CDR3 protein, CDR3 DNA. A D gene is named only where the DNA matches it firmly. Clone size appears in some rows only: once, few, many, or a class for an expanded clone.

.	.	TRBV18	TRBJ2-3	CASSPELADTQYF	TGTGCCAGCTCACCTGAACTGGCAGATACGCAGTATTTT
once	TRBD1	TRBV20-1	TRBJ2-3	CSASPPPGTGKVSTDTQYF	TGCAGTGCTAGTCCCCCCCCCGGGACAGGGAAGGTCAGCACAGATACGCAGTATTTT
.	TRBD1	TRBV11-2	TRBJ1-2	CASSRQGEGDGYTF	TGTGCCAGCAGCCGACAGGGGGAGGGCGATGGCTACACCTTC
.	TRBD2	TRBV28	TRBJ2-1	CASSYTWASGGNEQFF	TGTGCCAGCAGCTATACATGGGCTAGCGGGGGGAATGAGCAGTTCTTC
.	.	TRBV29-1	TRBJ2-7	CSVGATPTGEQYF	TGCAGCGTTGGAGCCACTCCGACGGGGGAGCAGTACTTC
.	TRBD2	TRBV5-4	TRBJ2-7	CASSPGTSSYEQYF	TGTGCCAGCAGCCCCGGGACTAGCAGCTACGAGCAGTACTTC
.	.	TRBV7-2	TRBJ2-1	CASSLGRKNEQFF	TGTGCCAGCAGCTTAGGGCGGAAGAATGAGCAGTTCTTC
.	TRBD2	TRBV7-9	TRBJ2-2	CASSLTPGLAGLGSGELFF	TGTGCCAGCAGCTTAACCCCGGGACTAGCGGGATTGGGATCCGGGGAGCTGTTTTTT
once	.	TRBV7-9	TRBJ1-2	CASTGQRGLGYTF	TGTGCCAGCACCGGACAGAGGGGTCTTGGCTACACCTTC
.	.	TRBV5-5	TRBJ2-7	CASSLLGLLSQEQYF	TGTGCCAGCAGCTTGTTGGGACTCCTATCCCAAGAGCAGTACTTC
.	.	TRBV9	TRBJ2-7	CASSPEPGFSYEQYF	TGTGCCAGCAGCCCGGAACCAGGGTTCTCCTACGAGCAGTACTTC
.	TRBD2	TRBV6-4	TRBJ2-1	CASSHLAGGNEQFF	TGTGCCAGCAGTCATCTAGCGGGGGGGAATGAGCAGTTCTTC
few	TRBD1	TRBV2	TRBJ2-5	CASRDREETQYF	TGTGCCAGTCGGGACAGGGAAGAGACCCAGTACTTC
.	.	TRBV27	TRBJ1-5	CASSVAGSNQPQHF	TGTGCCAGCAGTGTCGCAGGGTCCAATCAGCCCCAGCATTTT
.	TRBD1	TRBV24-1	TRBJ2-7	CATSDPGTGYDEQYF	TGTGCCACCAGTGACCCCGGGACAGGTTACGACGAGCAGTACTTC
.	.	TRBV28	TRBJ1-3	CASSSPRDSGNTIYF	TGTGCCAGCAGTTCCCCCAGGGACTCTGGAAACACCATATATTTT
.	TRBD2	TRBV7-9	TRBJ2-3	CASSSGLAGVRTDTQYF	TGTGCCAGCAGCTCGGGACTAGCGGGAGTAAGGACAGATACGCAGTATTTT
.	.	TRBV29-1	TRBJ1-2	CSPQARGSFDYTF	TGCAGCCCTCAGGCCCGGGGAAGTTTCGACTACACCTTC
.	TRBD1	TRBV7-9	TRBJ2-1	CASSLRGGTGGSNEQFF	TGTGCCAGCAGCTTAAGAGGGGGGACAGGGGGATCCAATGAGCAGTTCTTC
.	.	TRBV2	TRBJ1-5	CASSFSTINNQPQHF	TGTGCCAGCAGTTTCTCCACAATTAACAATCAGCCCCAGCATTTT
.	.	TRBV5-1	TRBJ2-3	CASSLGTSTDTQYF	TGCGCCAGCAGCTTGGGGACAAGCACAGATACGCAGTATTTT
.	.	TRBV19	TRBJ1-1	CASRVMGASGEAFF	TGTGCCAGTAGAGTGATGGGGGCGTCAGGTGAAGCTTTCTTT
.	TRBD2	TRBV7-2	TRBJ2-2	CASSLDAGGVIGELFF	TGTGCCAGCAGCTTAGACGCGGGAGGGGTCATTGGGGAGCTGTTTTTT
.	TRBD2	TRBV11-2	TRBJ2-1	CASSEGISGRAFEQFF	TGTGCCAGCAGCGAGGGAATTAGCGGGAGGGCCTTTGAGCAGTTCTTC
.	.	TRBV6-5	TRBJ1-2	CASSRTAYYGYTF	TGTGCCAGCAGTCGGACAGCTTATTATGGCTACACCTTC
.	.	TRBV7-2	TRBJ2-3	CASSPPRPGRADTQYF	TGTGCCAGCAGCCCCCCCCGGCCGGGAAGGGCAGATACGCAGTATTTT
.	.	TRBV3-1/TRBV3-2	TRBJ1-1	CASSQDLGTEAFF	TGTGCCAGCAGCCAAGACCTCGGCACTGAAGCTTTCTTT
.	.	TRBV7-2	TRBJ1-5	CASSLVQVPYSNQPQHF	TGTGCCAGCAGCTTAGTACAGGTACCCTATAGCAATCAGCCCCAGCATTTT
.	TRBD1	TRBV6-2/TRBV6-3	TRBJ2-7	CASSNRPTGTDYEQYF	TGTGCCAGCAGTAACCGCCCTACAGGGACAGACTACGAGCAGTACTTC
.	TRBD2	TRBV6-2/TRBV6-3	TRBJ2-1	CASSTSGRGSNEQFF	TGTGCCAGCAGTACTAGCGGGAGAGGTAGCAATGAGCAGTTCTTC
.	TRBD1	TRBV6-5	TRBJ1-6	CASSSEGTGVSPLHF	TGTGCCAGTTCGAGTGAGGGGACAGGGGTTTCACCCCTCCACTTT
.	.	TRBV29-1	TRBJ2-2	CSVDSSRSSGELFF	TGCAGCGTTGACAGTTCTAGGAGCAGCGGGGAGCTGTTTTTT
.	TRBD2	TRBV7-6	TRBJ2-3	CASSGTRNTQYF	TGTGCCAGCAGCGGGACTAGAAATACGCAGTATTTT
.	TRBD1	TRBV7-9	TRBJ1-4	CASSAPRDRADEKLFF	TGTGCCAGCAGCGCCCCCCGGGACAGGGCGGATGAAAAACTGTTTTTT
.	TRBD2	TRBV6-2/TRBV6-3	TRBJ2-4	CASSYLRTSGRNIQYF	TGTGCCAGCAGTTACTTACGGACTAGCGGGAGGAACATTCAGTACTTC
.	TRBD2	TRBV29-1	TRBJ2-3	CSVSGTSRMGTDTQYF	TGCAGCGTGTCCGGGACTAGCCGAATGGGCACAGATACGCAGTATTTT
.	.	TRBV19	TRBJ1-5	CASSIELRRGQPQHF	TGTGCCAGTAGTATAGAGTTACGCAGGGGCCAGCCCCAGCATTTT
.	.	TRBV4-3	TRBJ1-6	CASSQEIQGNSPLHF	TGCGCCAGCAGCCAAGAGATTCAGGGAAATTCACCCCTCCACTTT
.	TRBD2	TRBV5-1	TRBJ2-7	CASSPTGTSGSYEQYF	TGCGCCAGCAGCCCTACCGGGACTAGCGGGTCCTACGAGCAGTACTTC
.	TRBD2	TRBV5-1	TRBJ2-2	CASSPKWGLAGDTGELFF	TGCGCCAGCAGCCCGAAGTGGGGACTAGCGGGGGACACCGGGGAGCTGTTTTTT
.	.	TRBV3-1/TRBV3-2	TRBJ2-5	CASSLLTFQETQYF	TGTGCCAGCAGCCTACTTACTTTCCAAGAGACCCAGTACTTC
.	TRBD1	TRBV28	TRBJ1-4	CASSLDRAATNEKLFF	TGTGCCAGCAGTTTAGACAGGGCCGCAACTAATGAAAAACTGTTTTTT
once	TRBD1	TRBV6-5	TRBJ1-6	CASSFEGQGTSPLHF	TGTGCCAGCAGTTTTGAGGGACAGGGGACTTCACCCCTCCACTTT
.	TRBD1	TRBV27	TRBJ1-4	CASRGQGRGEKLFF	TGTGCCAGCAGGGGACAGGGGAGAGGGGAAAAACTGTTTTTT
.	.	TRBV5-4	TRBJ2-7	CASSSGLSYEQYF	TGTGCCAGCAGCTCGGGACTGAGCTACGAGCAGTACTTC
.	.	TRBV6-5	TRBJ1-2	CASSPGGDYGYTF	TGTGCCAGCAGTCCGGGGGGCGACTATGGCTACACCTTC
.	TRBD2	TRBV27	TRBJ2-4	CASSFLAELAKNIQYF	TGTGCCAGCAGTTTTCTAGCGGAACTAGCCAAAAACATTCAGTACTTC
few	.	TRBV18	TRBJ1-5	CASSPTRGSGQPQHF	TGTGCCAGCTCACCAACCCGGGGGTCCGGGCAGCCCCAGCATTTT
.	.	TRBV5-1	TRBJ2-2	CASSLNRASNTGELFF	TGCGCCAGCAGCCTTAACAGGGCCTCGAACACCGGGGAGCTGTTTTTT
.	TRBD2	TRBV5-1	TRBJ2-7	CASSSLTGTSYEQYF	TGCGCCAGCAGCTCGCTGACCGGGACTAGCTACGAGCAGTACTTC
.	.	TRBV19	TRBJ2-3	CASSPKSLPTDTQYF	TGTGCCAGTAGTCCCAAGAGCCTACCCACAGATACGCAGTATTTT
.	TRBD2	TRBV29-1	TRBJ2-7	CSVEFASGRDEQYF	TGCAGCGTTGAGTTCGCTAGCGGGAGGGACGAGCAGTACTTC
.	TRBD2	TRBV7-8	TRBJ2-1	CASSLVGSGTYNEQFF	TGTGCCAGCAGCTTAGTGGGTAGCGGGACCTACAATGAGCAGTTCTTC
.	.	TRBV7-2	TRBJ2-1	CASSLDPRSTREQFF	TGTGCCAGCAGCTTAGACCCTAGAAGTACCCGTGAGCAGTTCTTC